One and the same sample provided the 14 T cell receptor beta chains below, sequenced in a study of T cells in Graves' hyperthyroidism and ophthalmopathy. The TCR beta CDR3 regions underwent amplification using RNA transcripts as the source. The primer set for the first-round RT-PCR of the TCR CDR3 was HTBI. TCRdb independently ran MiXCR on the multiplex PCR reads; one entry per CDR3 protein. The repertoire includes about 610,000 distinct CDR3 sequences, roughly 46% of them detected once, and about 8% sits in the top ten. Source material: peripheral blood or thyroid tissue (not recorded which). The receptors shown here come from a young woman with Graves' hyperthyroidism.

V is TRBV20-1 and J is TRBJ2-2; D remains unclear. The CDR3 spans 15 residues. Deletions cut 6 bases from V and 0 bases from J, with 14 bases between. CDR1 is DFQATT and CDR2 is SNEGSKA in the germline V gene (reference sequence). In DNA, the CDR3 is TGCAGTGCCAGCAGTCTATACACGAACACCGGGGAGCTGTTTTTT. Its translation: CSASSLYTNTGELFF.

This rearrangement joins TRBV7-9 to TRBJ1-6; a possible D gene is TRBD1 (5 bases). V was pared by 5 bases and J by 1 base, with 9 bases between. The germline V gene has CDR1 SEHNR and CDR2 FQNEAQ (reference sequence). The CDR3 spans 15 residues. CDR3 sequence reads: CASSRDGSYNSPLHF. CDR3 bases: TGTGCCAGCAGCCGGGACGGATCCTATAATTCACCCCTCCACTTT.

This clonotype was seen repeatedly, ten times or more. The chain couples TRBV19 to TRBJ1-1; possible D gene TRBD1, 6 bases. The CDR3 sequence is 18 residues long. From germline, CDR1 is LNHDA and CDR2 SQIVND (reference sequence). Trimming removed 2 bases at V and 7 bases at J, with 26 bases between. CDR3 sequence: CASSIRRRTVVTTLEAFF. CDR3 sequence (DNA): TGTGCCAGTAGTATACGCCGGAGGACAGTCGTCACGACACTTGAAGCTTTCTTT.

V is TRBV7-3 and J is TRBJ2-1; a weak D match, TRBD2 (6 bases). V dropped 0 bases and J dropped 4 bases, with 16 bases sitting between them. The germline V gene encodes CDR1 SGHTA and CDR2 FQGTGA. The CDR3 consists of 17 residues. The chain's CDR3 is CASSLTTGAILYNEQFF. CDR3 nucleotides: TGTGCCAGCAGCTTAACAACGGGAGCCATCCTATACAATGAGCAGTTCTTC. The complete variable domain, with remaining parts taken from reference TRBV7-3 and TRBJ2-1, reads GAGVSQTPSNKVTEKGKYVELRCDPISGHTALYWYRQSLGQGPEFLIYFQGTGAADDSGLPNDRFFAVRPEGSVSTLKIQRTERGDSAVYLCASSLTTGAILYNEQFFGPGTRLTVL.

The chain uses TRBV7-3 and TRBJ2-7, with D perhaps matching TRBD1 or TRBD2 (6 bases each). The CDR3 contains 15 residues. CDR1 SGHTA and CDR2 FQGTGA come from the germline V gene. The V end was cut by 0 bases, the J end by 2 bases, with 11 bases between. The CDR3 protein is CASSLTAEGAYEQYF. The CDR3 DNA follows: TGTGCCAGCAGCTTAACAGCGGAGGGGGCCTACGAGCAGTACTTC.

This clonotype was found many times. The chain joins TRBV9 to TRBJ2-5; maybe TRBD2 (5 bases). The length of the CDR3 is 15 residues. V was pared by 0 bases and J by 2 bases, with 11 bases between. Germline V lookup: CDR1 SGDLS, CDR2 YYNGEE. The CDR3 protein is CASSVGGLLQETQYF. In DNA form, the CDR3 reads TGTGCCAGCAGCGTAGGCGGACTGCTTCAAGAGACCCAGTACTTC.

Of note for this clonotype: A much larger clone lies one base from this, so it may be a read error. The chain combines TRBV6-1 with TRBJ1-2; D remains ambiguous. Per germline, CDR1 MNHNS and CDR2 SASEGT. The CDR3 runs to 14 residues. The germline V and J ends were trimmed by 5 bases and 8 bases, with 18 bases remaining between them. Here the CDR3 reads CASSPGIGPWGYTF. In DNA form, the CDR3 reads TGTGCCAGCAGTCCCGGGATAGGTCCGTGGGGCTACACCTTC.

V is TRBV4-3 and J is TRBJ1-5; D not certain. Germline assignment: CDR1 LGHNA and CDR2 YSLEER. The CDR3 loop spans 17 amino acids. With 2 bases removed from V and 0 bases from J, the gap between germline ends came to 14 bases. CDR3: CASSQQHAPYSNQPQHF. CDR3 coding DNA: TGCGCCAGCAGCCAACAACATGCACCTTATAGCAATCAGCCCCAGCATTTT.

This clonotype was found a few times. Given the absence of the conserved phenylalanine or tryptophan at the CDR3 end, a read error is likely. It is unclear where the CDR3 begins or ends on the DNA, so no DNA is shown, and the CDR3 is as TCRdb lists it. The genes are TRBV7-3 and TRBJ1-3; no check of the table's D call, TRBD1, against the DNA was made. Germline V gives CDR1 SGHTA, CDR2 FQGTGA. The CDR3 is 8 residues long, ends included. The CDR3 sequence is CASSVTGM.

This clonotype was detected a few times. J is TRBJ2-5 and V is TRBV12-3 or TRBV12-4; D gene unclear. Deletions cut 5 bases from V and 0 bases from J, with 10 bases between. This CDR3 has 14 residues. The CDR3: CASSPGRHQETQYF. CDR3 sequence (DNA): TGTGCCAGCAGTCCCGGACGGCACCAAGAGACCCAGTACTTC.

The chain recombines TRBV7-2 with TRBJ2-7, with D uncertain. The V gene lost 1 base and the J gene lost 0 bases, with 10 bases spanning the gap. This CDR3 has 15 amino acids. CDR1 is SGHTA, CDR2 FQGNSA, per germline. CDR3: CASSLVAINSYEQYF. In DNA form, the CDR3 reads TGTGCCAGCAGCTTAGTCGCGATTAACTCCTACGAGCAGTACTTC.

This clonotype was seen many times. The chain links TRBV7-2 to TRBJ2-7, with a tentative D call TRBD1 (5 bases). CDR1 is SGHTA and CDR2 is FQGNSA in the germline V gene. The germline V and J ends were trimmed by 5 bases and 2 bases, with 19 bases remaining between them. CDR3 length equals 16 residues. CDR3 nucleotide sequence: TGTGCCAGCAGCCCAGGCCCGCAGGGATTCCCCTACGAGCAGTACTTC. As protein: CASSPGPQGFPYEQYF.

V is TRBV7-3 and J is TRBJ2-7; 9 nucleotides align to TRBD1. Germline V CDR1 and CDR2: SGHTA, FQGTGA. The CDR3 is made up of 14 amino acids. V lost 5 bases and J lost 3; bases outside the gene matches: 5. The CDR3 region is CASSHLDRGYEQYF. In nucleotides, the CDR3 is TGTGCCAGCAGCCATCTGGACAGGGGCTACGAGCAGTACTTC.

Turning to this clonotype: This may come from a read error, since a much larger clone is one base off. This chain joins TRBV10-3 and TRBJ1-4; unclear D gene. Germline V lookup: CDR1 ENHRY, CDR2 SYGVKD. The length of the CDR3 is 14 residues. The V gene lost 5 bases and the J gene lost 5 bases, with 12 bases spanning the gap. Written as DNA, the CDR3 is TGTGCCATCAGTAGGAGGGCACAAAATGAAAAACTGTTTTTT. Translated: CAISRRAQNEKLFF.